The T cell receptor (beta chain) under discussion was sequenced for a study of shared clonotypes between healthy human individuals. Replicate sorted-subset PCRs were loaded with 150 to 200 ng DNA, about 31,000 T cell genomes. The data were produced by immunoSEQ multiplex PCR, yet TCRdb's version contains in-frame clones alone and is incomplete. Among hundreds of thousands of clones listed, 55% to 85% were seen once. In germline, CDR1 is SNHLY, CDR2 FYNNEI. V was clipped by 4 bases and J by 5 bases; unmatched bases: 5. CDR3 length equals 13 residues. The clonotype was recovered from a woman younger than 45 in good health. The sequenced material came from memory CD4+ T cells sorted from blood. This sample's subset: CD45RA-negative fraction. The V and J genes are TRBV2 and TRBJ2-7; 7 nucleotides match TRBD1. The chain's CDR3 is CASSVQGEHEQYF. In DNA, the CDR3 is TGTGCCAGCAGTGTCCAGGGGGAGCACGAGCAGTACTTC. Looking up the rest from reference TRBV2 and TRBJ2-7 gives the full variable domain: EPEVTQTPSHQVTQMGQEVILRCVPISNHLYFYWYRQILGQKVEFLVSFYNNEISEKSEIFDDQFSVERPDGSNFTLKIRSTKLEDSAMYFCASSVQGEHEQYFGPGTRLTVT.